This T cell receptor beta chain was sequenced for a study of blood T cell repertoires in COVID-19 (dated by TCRdb to 2019 to 2021). A note on the overall study: Samples from collaborators originated in the United States, Italy and Spain and spanned both the acute and convalescent phases of COVID-19. The prospective study material was composed of cDNA or gDNA derived from T cells, B-cell-depleted T cells, or PBMCs. Where HLA class I and class II types were available, the types were taken from metadata supplied by the sample provider, not from assay-based typing. The sample metadata nearly always contained a de-identified subject ID, COVID-19 status, age in years and sex. The dataset comprised deeply sampled blood TCRbeta repertoires from subjects exposed to, actively infected with, or recovered from COVID-19. The repertoires were released in a freely available public database intended as a resource for research on the immune response to SARS-CoV-2. Samples came from the ongoing ImmuneRACE study (first 160 participants) plus 1,254 subjects from 6 global collaborators.

One collaborating source in Seattle enrolled patients during active infection and followed them longitudinally through the course of disease. Each collaborating institution followed its own protocols to collect whole blood in K2EDTA tubes. For TCRbeta analysis, collaborators shipped samples as frozen whole blood, isolated PBMCs, or DNA extracted from either of those sample types. The immunoSEQ Assay, a bias-controlled multiplex PCR, was used to amplify TCRbeta CDR3 regions from genomic DNA. Under the source paper's analysis protocol: The number of nucleated cells in each sample was estimated by amplification of reference gene primers within the assay. Sequence reads were collapsed and filtered to measure the absolute abundance of every unique TCRbeta CDR3 rearrangement. For each sample, productive Simpson clonality was calculated by taking the square root of Simpson's diversity index across productive rearrangements. TCRdb carries this immuneACCESS record with in-frame sequences only. Its versions omit some clonotypes, under half of them owing to an unresolved V gene in the studies checked, with the rest unexplained. The DNA was the basis for D and trimming; V, J and clone size are from that table. This sample comprises around 160,000 clones, roughly 88% of them detected only once. Roughly 8% of the sample comes from the top ten.

A distance of 10 bases separates the germline ends of V and J, which lose 1 base and 4 bases respectively. In the germline V gene, CDR1 corresponds to ENHRY and CDR2 to SYGVKD. Including cysteine and phenylalanine, the CDR3 has 14 amino acids. The retained sequence is limited to the CDR3, 42 bases, with the frame set at the first base. As concerns this clone: Its antigen remains undetermined. Nothing much larger sits one base from this clone, and base qualities are not available.

Broader findings and caveats from the paper: Clinical and demographic metadata were provided uncurated, with the amount varying by source and participant.

This sequence was found in a woman aged 60 to 75 with COVID-19, enrolled during active disease. Material for sequencing was peripheral blood. The rearranged segments are TRBV10-3 and TRBJ1-1, with a tentative D gene TRBD1 over 6 matching bases. The CDR3 in this case is CAISEYGQTTEAFF. Read as DNA, the sequence is TGTGCCATCAGTGAGTACGGACAGACCACTGAAGCTTTCTTT.